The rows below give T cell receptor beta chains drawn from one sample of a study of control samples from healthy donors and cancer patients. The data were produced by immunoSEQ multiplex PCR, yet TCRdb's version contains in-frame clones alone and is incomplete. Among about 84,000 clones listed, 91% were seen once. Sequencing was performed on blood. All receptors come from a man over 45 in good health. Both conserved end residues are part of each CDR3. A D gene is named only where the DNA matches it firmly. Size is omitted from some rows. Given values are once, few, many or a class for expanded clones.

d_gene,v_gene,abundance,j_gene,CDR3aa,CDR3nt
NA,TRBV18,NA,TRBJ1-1,CASSPKEVRSTEAFF,TGTGCCAGCTCACCAAAAGAGGTCCGGTCCACTGAAGCTTTCTTT
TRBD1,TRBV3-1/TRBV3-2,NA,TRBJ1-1,CASSQEGQGNTEAFF,TGTGCCAGCAGCCAAGAGGGACAGGGGAACACTGAAGCTTTCTTT
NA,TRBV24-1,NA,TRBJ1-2,CATSDFNSYGYTF,TGTGCCACCAGTGATTTCAACAGCTATGGCTACACCTTC
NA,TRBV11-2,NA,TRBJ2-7,CASTTGAPSSYEQYF,TGTGCCAGCACAACTGGCGCTCCGAGCTCCTACGAGCAGTACTTC
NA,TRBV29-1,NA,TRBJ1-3,CSGQSGNTIYF,TGCAGCGGGCAAAGTGGAAACACCATATATTTT
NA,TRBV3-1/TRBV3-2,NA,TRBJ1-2,CASSQVGQGYGYTF,TGTGCCAGCAGCCAAGTAGGTCAGGGATATGGCTACACCTTC
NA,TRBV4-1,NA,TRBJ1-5,CASSPDNSNQPQHF,TGCGCCAGCAGCCCGGACAATAGCAATCAGCCCCAGCATTTT
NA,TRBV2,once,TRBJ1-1,CASSVRQGNTEAFF,TGTGCCAGCAGTGTTAGGCAGGGGAACACTGAAGCTTTCTTT
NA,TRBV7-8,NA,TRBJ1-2,CASSDLSGYTF,TGTGCCAGCAGCGACTTGAGTGGCTACACCTTC
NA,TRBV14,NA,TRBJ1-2,CASSQEPAPYGYTF,TGTGCCAGCAGCCAAGAGCCCGCTCCCTATGGCTACACCTTC
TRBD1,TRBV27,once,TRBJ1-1,CASSWTGDRVNTEAFF,TGTGCCAGCAGTTGGACAGGGGACAGAGTGAACACTGAAGCTTTCTTT
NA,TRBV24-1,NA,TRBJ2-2,CATEPANTGELFF,TGTGCCACCGAACCGGCTAACACCGGGGAGCTGTTTTTT
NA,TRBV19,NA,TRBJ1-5,CASRDDGLAESQPQHF,TGTGCCAGTAGAGATGATGGACTCGCAGAAAGCCAGCCCCAGCATTTT
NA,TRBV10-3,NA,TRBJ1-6,CAITFDTYSPLHF,TGTGCCATCACCTTCGACACCTATTCACCCCTCCACTTT
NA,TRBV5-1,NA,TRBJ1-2,CASSLDGYTF,TGCGCCAGCAGCTTGGATGGCTACACCTTC
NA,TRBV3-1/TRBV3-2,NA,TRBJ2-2,CASGRADSNTGELFF,TGTGCCAGCGGGCGAGCCGATTCGAACACCGGGGAGCTGTTTTTT
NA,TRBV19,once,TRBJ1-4,CASSMGVGKEKLFF,TGTGCCAGTAGTATGGGAGTGGGGAAGGAAAAACTGTTTTTT
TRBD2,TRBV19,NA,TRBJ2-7,CASSISGGDFEQYF,TGTGCCAGTAGTATTAGCGGGGGCGATTTCGAGCAGTACTTC
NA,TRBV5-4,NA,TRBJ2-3,CASSFSHSTDTQYF,TGTGCCAGCAGCTTCTCACATAGCACAGATACGCAGTATTTT
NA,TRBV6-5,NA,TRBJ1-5,CASSYKDSNQPQHF,TGTGCCAGCAGTTACAAGGATAGCAATCAGCCCCAGCATTTT
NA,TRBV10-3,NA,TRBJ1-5,CAISGQLNNQPQHF,TGTGCCATCAGCGGACAGCTCAACAATCAGCCCCAGCATTTT
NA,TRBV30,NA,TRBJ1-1,CAWSVQIFGGWNTEAFF,TGTGCCTGGAGTGTACAGATTTTTGGGGGGTGGAACACTGAAGCTTTCTTT
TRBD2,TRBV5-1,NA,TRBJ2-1,CASSLEASGAPQFF,TGCGCCAGCAGCTTGGAGGCTAGCGGGGCACCGCAGTTCTTC
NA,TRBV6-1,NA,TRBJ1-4,CASSEARDRKLFF,TGTGCCAGCAGTGAAGCGAGAGACAGAAAACTGTTTTTT
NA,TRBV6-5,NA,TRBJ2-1,CASSYDWPLNEQFF,TGTGCCAGCAGTTACGATTGGCCGCTAAATGAGCAGTTCTTC
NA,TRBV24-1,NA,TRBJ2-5,CATGTFEYQETQYF,TGTGCCACCGGGACTTTCGAGTACCAAGAGACCCAGTACTTC
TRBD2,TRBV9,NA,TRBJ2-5,CASSEQRGETQYF,TGTGCCAGCAGCGAACAGCGGGGAGAGACCCAGTACTTC
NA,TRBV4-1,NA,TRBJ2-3,CASSQDQARRDTQYF,TGCGCCAGCAGCCAAGATCAGGCCAGAAGGGATACGCAGTATTTT
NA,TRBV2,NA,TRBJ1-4,CASKRFEKLFF,TGTGCCAGCAAAAGGTTCGAAAAACTGTTTTTT
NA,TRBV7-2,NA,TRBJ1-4,CASSLVGGEKLFF,TGTGCCAGCAGCTTAGTGGGGGGAGAAAAACTGTTTTTT
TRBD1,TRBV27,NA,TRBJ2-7,CASSRQGSYEQYF,TGTGCCAGCAGTCGACAGGGGTCCTACGAGCAGTACTTC
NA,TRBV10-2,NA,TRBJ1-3,CASSESRRSGNTIYF,TGCGCCAGCAGTGAGTCGAGGCGGTCTGGAAACACCATATATTTT
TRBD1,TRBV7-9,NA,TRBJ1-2,CASSRTGGHGYTF,TGTGCCAGCAGCCGAACAGGGGGGCATGGCTACACCTTC
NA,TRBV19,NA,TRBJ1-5,CASSIRAQPQHF,TGTGCCAGTAGTATCAGGGCTCAGCCCCAGCATTTT
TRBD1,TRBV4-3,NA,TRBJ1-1,CASSRQGDTEAFF,TGCGCCAGCAGCCGACAGGGGGACACTGAAGCTTTCTTT
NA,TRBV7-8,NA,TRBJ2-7,CASKVLTGGIYEQYF,TGTGCCAGCAAGGTCCTGACGGGGGGCATCTACGAGCAGTACTTC
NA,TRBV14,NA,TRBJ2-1,CASSTWDSNNEQFF,TGTGCCAGCAGTACTTGGGACTCCAACAATGAGCAGTTCTTC
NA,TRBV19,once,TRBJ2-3,CASRPRATDTQYF,TGTGCCAGTAGACCCCGGGCCACAGATACGCAGTATTTT
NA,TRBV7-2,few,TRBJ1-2,CASSSEGGYGYTF,TGTGCCAGCAGCTCAGAGGGGGGTTATGGCTACACCTTC
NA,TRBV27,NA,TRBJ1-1,CASSTRQFTEAFF,TGTGCCAGCAGTACCCGACAGTTCACTGAAGCTTTCTTT
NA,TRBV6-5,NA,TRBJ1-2,CASSYRGGYTF,TGTGCCAGCAGTTACAGAGGGGGCTACACCTTC
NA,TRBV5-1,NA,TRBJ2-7,CASSGVNSYEQYF,TGCGCCAGCAGCGGCGTAAACTCCTACGAGCAGTACTTC
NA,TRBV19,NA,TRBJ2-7,CASSDRYEQYF,TGTGCCAGTAGTGACAGATACGAGCAGTACTTC
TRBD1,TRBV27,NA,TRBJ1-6,CASSFKGRGTANSPLHF,TGTGCCAGCAGTTTTAAAGGGAGGGGGACAGCCAATTCACCCCTCCACTTT
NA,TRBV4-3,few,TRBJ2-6,CASSPDSSGANVLTF,TGCGCCAGCAGCCCAGATTCCTCTGGGGCCAACGTCCTGACTTTC
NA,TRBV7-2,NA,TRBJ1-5,CASSLGMSNQPQHF,TGTGCCAGCAGCCTGGGGATGAGCAATCAGCCCCAGCATTTT